This section outlines one T cell receptor (beta chain) sequence together with its context. The method was immunoSEQ multiplex PCR; TCRdb's version includes in-frame clones alone and lacks a portion of them. Of under 95,000 clones detected, roughly 94% appear once; the ten largest clones hold 0.25%. The trim removed 3 bases at V and 4 bases at J, leaving 13 bases unmatched. This CDR3 spans 17 amino acids. From germline, CDR1 is SGHDT and CDR2 YYEEEE. The data belong to a study of technical replicates of blood from several donors. The receptor comes from a human donor in good health. The chain has TRBV5-6 and TRBJ2-3; TRBD2 matches 8 bases. The sequenced material came from T cells isolated from PBMCs. The CDR3 nucleotides read TGTGCCAGCAGCTGGACGCGGGACGGGGGGGCGGCAGATACGCAGTATTTT. Its translation: CASSWTRDGGAADTQYF.